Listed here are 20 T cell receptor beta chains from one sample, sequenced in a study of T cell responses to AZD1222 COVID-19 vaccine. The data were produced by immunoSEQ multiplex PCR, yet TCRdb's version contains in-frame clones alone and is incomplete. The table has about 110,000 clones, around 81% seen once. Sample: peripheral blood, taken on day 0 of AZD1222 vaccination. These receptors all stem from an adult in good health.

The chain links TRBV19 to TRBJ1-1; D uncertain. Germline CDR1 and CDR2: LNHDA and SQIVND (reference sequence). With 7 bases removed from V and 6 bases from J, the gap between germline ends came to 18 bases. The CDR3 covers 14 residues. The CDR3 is CASTRGRTRPEAFF. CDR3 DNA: TGTGCCAGTACACGTGGACGGACGCGGCCTGAAGCTTTCTTT.

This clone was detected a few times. The CDR3 bases are TGCAGCGTTGTAACCCGGGGAGAGACCCAGTACTTC. Its translation: CSVVTRGETQYF. The V and J genes are TRBV29-1 and TRBJ2-5, with TRBD2 as a possible D gene (5 bases). The CDR3 has 12 amino acids. Germline V CDR1 and CDR2: SQVTM, ANQGSEA. Deletions cut 4 bases from V and 4 bases from J, with 10 bases between.

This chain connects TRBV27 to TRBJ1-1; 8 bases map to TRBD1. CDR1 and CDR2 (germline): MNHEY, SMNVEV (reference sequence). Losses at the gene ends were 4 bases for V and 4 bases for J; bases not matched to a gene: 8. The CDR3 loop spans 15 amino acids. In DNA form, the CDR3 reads TGTGCCAGCAGTTCCCGGTACAGGGGGGGCACTGAAGCTTTCTTT. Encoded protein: CASSSRYRGGTEAFF.

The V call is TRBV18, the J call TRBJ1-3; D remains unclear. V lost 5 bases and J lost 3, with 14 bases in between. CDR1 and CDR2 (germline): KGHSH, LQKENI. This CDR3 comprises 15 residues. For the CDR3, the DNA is TGTGCCAGCTCAGCGGGCCTCGACGATGGAAACACCATATATTTT. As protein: CASSAGLDDGNTIYF.

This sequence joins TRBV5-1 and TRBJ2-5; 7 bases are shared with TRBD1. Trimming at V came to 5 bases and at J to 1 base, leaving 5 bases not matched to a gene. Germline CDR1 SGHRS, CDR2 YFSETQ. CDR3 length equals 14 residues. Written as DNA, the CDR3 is TGCGCCAGCAGGGGGACAGTGGCCCAAGAGACCCAGTACTTC. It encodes CASRGTVAQETQYF. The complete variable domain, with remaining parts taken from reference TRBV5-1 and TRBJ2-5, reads KAGVTQTPRYLIKTRGQQVTLSCSPISGHRSVSWYQQTPGQGLQFLFEYFSETQRNKGNFPGRFSGRQFSNSRSEMNVSTLELGDSALYLCASRGTVAQETQYFGPGTRLLVL.

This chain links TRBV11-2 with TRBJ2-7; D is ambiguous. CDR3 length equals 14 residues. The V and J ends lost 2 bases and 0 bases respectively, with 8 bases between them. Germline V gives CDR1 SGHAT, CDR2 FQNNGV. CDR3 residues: CASSLTRHSYEQYF. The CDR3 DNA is TGTGCCAGCAGCTTAACGCGGCACTCCTACGAGCAGTACTTC.

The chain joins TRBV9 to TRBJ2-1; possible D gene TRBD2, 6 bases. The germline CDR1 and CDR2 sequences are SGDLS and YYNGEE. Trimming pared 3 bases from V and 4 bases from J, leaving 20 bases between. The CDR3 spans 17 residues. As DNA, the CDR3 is TGTGCCAGCAGCGACAATGCGGGAAAGCGCATATACAATGAGCAGTTCTTC. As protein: CASSDNAGKRIYNEQFF.

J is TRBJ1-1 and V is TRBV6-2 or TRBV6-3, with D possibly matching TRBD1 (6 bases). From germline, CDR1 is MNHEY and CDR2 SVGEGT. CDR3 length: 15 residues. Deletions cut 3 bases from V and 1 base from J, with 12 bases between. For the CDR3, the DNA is TGTGCCAGCAGTTATCACAGACAGGCGAACACTGAAGCTTTCTTT. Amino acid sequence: CASSYHRQANTEAFF.

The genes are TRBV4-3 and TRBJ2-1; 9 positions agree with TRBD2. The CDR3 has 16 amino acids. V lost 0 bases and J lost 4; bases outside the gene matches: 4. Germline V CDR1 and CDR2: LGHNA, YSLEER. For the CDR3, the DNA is TGCGCCAGCAGCCAAGAGACTAGCGGTAATTACAATGAGCAGTTCTTC. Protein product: CASSQETSGNYNEQFF.

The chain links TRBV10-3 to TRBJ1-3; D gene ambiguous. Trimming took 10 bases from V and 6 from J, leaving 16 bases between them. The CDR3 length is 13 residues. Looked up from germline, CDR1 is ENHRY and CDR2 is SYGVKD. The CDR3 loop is CATVGTDVNTIYF. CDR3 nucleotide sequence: TGTGCCACCGTAGGTACGGACGTAAACACCATATATTTT.

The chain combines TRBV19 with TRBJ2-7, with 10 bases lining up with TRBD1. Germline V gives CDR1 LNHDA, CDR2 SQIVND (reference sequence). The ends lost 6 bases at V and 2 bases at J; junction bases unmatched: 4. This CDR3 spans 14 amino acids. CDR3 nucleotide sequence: TGTGCCAGTAGCCCGGGACAGGGGACCTACGAGCAGTACTTC. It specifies CASSPGQGTYEQYF.

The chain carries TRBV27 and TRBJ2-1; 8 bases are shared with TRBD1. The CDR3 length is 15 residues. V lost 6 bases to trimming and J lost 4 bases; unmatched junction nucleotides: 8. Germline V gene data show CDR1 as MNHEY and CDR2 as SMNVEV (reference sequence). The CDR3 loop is CASSNRDRMYNEQFF. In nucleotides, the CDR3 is TGTGCCAGCAGCAACCGGGACAGGATGTACAATGAGCAGTTCTTC.

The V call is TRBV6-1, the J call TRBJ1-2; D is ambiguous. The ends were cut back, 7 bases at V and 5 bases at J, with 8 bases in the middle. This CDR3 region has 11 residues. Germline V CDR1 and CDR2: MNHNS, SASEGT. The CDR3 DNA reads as TGTGCCAGCACTAGCCTTTATGGCTACACCTTC. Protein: CASTSLYGYTF.

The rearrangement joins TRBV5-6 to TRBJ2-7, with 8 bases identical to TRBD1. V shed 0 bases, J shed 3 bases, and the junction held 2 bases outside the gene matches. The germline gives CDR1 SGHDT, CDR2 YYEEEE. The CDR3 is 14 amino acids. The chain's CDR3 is CASSLDRGIYEQYF. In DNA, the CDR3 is TGTGCCAGCAGCTTGGACAGGGGGATCTACGAGCAGTACTTC.

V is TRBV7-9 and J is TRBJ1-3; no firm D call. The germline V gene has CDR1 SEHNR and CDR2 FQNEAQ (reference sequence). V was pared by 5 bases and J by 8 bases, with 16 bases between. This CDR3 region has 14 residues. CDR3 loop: CASSPSGLGDTIYF. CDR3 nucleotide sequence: TGTGCCAGCAGCCCCTCCGGCCTCGGCGACACCATATATTTT. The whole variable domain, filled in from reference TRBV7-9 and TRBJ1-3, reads DTGVSQNPRHKITKRGQNVTFRCDPISEHNRLYWYRQTLGQGPEFLTYFQNEAQLEKSRLLSDRFSAERPKGSFSTLEIQRTEQGDSAMYLCASSPSGLGDTIYFGEGSWLTVV.

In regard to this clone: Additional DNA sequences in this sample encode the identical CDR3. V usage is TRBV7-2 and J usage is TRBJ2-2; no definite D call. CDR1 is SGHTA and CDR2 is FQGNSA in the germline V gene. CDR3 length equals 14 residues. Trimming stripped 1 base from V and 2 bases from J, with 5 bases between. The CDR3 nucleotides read TGTGCCAGCAGCTTAGTAACCAACACCGGGGAGCTGTTTTTT. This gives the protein CASSLVTNTGELFF.

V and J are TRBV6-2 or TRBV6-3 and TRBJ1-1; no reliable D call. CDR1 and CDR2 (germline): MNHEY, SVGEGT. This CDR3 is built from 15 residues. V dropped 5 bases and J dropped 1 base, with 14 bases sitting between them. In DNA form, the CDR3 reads TGTGCCAGCAGTCGCAATACGATTAGGAACACTGAAGCTTTCTTT. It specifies CASSRNTIRNTEAFF.

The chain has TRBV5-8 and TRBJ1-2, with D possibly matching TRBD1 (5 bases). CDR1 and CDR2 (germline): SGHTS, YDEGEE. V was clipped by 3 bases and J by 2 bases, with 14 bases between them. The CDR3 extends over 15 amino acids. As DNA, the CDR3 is TGTGCCAGCAGCTCTATCGCGGGGGTCAACTATGGCTACACCTTC. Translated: CASSSIAGVNYGYTF. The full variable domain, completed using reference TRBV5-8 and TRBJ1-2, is EAGVTQSPTHLIKTRGQQATLRCSPISGHTSVYWYQQALGLGLQFLLWYDEGEERNRGNFPPRFSGRQFPNYSSELNVNALELEDSALYLCASSSIAGVNYGYTFGSGTRLTVV.

In nucleotides, the CDR3 is TGTGCCAGCAGCATACAGGAAAATCAGCCCCAGCATTTT. Translating it yields CASSIQENQPQHF. The V gene is TRBV7-9, the J gene TRBJ1-5, with D perhaps TRBD1 (5 bases). Trimming pared 5 bases from V and 4 bases from J, leaving 9 bases between. Germline V gene sequence: CDR1 SEHNR, CDR2 FQNEAQ (reference sequence). The CDR3 contains 13 residues.

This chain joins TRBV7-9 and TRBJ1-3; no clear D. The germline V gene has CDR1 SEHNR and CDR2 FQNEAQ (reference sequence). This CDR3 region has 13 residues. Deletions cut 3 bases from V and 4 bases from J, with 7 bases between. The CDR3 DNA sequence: TGTGCCAGCAGCTTGGGGTTCGGAAACACCATATATTTT. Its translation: CASSLGFGNTIYF.